This entry lists 12 T cell receptor beta chains sequenced from one sample in a study of T cells in pancreatic ductal adenocarcinoma. This table comes from immunoSEQ multiplex PCR, and its TCRdb copy is limited to in-frame clones, with some not included. Of roughly 31,000 clones listed, roughly 92% were seen once; the top ten hold under 2.5%. Surgery without prior neoadjuvant therapy was the treatment of the selected pancreatic ductal adenocarcinoma patients. Material for sequencing was PBMCs. The receptors originated from a human donor with pancreatic ductal adenocarcinoma.

The genes are TRBV18 and TRBJ1-5; D remains ambiguous. The ends were cut back, 2 bases at V and 4 bases at J, with 15 bases in the middle. Germline CDR1 is KGHSH and CDR2 is LQKENI. CDR3 length: 16 amino acids. The CDR3 protein is CASSPSPPQANQPQHF. The CDR3 DNA follows: TGTGCCAGCTCACCATCCCCTCCTCAGGCGAATCAGCCCCAGCATTTT. Full variable domain (outside the CDR3, taken from reference TRBV18 and TRBJ1-5): NAGVMQNPRHLVRRRGQEARLRCSPMKGHSHVYWYRQLPEEGLKFMVYLQKENIIDESGMPKERFSAEFPKEGPSILRIQQVVRGDSAAYFCASSPSPPQANQPQHFGDGTRLSIL.

V is TRBV30 and J is TRBJ1-6, with 8 bases identical to TRBD1. Germline V lookup: CDR1 GTSNPN, CDR2 SVGIG (reference sequence). V trimming: 2 bases; J trimming: 6 bases; junction bases outside the gene matches: 3. The CDR3 consists of 14 residues. The CDR3 region has the DNA TGTGCCTGGAGTAGGGACAGGATTAATTCACCCCTCCACTTT. It translates to CAWSRDRINSPLHF. Full variable domain (outside the CDR3, taken from reference TRBV30 and TRBJ1-6): SQTIHQWPATLVQPVGSPLSLECTVEGTSNPNLYWYRQAAGRGLQLLFYSVGIGQISSEVPQNLSASRPQDRQFILSSKKLLLSDSGFYLCAWSRDRINSPLHFGNGTRLTVT.

The sample holds one count of this clone. The V call is TRBV6-5, the J call TRBJ2-4; D tentatively fits TRBD1 or TRBD2 (5 bases each). There are 15 residues in the CDR3. The germline gives CDR1 MNHEY, CDR2 SVGAGI. V lost 6 bases and J 0 bases, leaving 12 bases between the germline ends. The DNA of the CDR3 is TGTGCCAGCAGCCGTACGGGGCTAGCCAAAAACATTCAGTACTTC. It encodes CASSRTGLAKNIQYF.

The chain combines TRBV5-1 with TRBJ2-5; TRBD1 matches 9 bases. This CDR3 contains 13 residues. Germline values: CDR1 SGHRS, CDR2 YFSETQ. Trimming at V came to 5 bases and at J to 2 bases, leaving 1 base not matched to a gene. Here the CDR3 reads CASRGQGQETQYF. CDR3 DNA sequence: TGCGCCAGCAGAGGACAGGGGCAAGAGACCCAGTACTTC.

This chain uses TRBV7-2 with TRBJ2-7; 7 nucleotides agree with TRBD2. This CDR3 contains 16 residues. CDR1 is SGHTA and CDR2 is FQGNSA in the germline V gene. With V trimmed by 0 bases and J by 6 bases, 11 bases remained unmatched. The CDR3 DNA is TGTGCCAGCAGCTTAGCATCCCGCCAGCGGGGCGCCGAGCAGTACTTC. Its protein is CASSLASRQRGAEQYF.

The V call is TRBV19, the J call TRBJ1-2; perhaps TRBD1 as D (6 bases). CDR3 length equals 11 residues. The V and J ends lost 7 bases and 8 bases respectively, with 11 bases between them. Germline V gene sequence: CDR1 LNHDA, CDR2 SQIVND (reference sequence). The CDR3 protein is CASIGGRGYTF. DNA for the CDR3: TGTGCCAGTATCGGGGGGCGAGGCTACACCTTC.

The chain is built from TRBV19 and TRBJ2-1; TRBD2 might be the D (6 bases). Trimming took off 2 bases at V and 7 bases at J, with 15 bases between the two ends. The germline gives CDR1 LNHDA, CDR2 SQIVND (reference sequence). The CDR3 has 15 residues. CDR3 DNA sequence: TGTGCCAGTAGTATAATGGCCCTCGGGGGAAATGAGCAGTTCTTC. Translated, it gives CASSIMALGGNEQFF.

The chain is built from TRBV30 and TRBJ1-2, with TRBD1 as a possible D gene (5 bases). V lost 4 bases, J lost 6 bases, and 9 bases lay in between. Germline-derived CDR1 and CDR2 are GTSNPN and SVGIG (reference sequence). The length of the CDR3 is 11 residues. This CDR3 reads CAWTWGDGYTF. For the CDR3, the DNA is TGTGCCTGGACGTGGGGGGATGGCTACACCTTC.

The chain carries TRBV19 and TRBJ1-2; the match to TRBD1 covers 8 bases. The germline V gene has CDR1 LNHDA and CDR2 SQIVND (reference sequence). The J segment lost 4 bases and the V segment lost 5 bases, leaving 6 bases of the junction unmatched. This CDR3 has 14 residues. The CDR3 DNA reads TGTGCCAGTAGTCCGACAGGGGCGTTCTATGGCTACACCTTC. Protein sequence: CASSPTGAFYGYTF.

The CDR3 bases are TGCACCAGCACCCGGGACTCCTACGAGCAGTACTTC. Protein: CTSTRDSYEQYF. V and J are TRBV1 and TRBJ2-7; TRBD2 was called by the table and not checked on the DNA. TRBV1 is marked as a pseudogene. This CDR3 contains 12 residues.

V usage is TRBV10-3 and J usage is TRBJ2-7; no clear D. The CDR3 is made up of 13 amino acids. Trimming cost V 4 bases and J 2 bases, with 9 bases left between them. CDR1 is ENHRY, CDR2 SYGVKD, per germline. The CDR3 spells CAISGAETYEQYF. CDR3 DNA: TGTGCCATCAGTGGGGCAGAGACCTACGAGCAGTACTTC.

This sequence joins TRBV18 and TRBJ1-5, with D hard to call. Trimming left V 2 bases short and J 7 bases short, with 12 bases between. The CDR3 covers 14 residues. Looked up from germline, CDR1 is KGHSH and CDR2 is LQKENI. CDR3 nucleotides: TGTGCCAGCTCACCAACGGTGGGAGGCCAGCCCCAGCATTTT. This translates into CASSPTVGGQPQHF.